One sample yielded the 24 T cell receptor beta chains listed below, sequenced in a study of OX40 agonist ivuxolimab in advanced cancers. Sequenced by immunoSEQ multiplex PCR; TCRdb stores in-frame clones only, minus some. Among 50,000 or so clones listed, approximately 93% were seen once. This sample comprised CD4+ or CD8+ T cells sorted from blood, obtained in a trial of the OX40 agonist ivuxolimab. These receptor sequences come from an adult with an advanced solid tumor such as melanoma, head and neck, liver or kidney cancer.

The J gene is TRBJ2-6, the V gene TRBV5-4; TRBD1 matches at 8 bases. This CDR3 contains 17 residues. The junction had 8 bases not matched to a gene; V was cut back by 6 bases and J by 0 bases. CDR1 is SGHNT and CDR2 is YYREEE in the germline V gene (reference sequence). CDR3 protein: CASTPRTGSSGANVLTF. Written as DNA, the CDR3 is TGTGCCAGCACTCCTCGGACAGGGAGCTCTGGGGCCAACGTCCTGACTTTC. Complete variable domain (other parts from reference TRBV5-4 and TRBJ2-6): ETGVTQSPTHLIKTRGQQVTLRCSSQSGHNTVSWYQQALGQGPQFIFQYYREEENGRGNFPPRFSGLQFPNYSSELNVNALELDDSALYLCASTPRTGSSGANVLTFGAGSRLTVL.

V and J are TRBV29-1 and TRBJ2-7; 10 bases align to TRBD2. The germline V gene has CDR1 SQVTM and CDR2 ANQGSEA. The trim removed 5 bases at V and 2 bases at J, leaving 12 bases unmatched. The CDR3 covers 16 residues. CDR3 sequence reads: CSVHVKGTSVPYEQYF. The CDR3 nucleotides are TGCAGCGTTCACGTGAAAGGGACTAGCGTACCCTACGAGCAGTACTTC.

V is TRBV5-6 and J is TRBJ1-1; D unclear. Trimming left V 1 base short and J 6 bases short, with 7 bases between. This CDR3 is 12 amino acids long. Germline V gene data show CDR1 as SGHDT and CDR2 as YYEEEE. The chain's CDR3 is CASSLIYSEAFF. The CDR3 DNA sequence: TGTGCCAGCAGCTTGATATACTCTGAAGCTTTCTTT. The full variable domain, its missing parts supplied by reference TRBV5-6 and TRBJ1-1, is DAGVTQSPTHLIKTRGQQVTLRCSPKSGHDTVSWYQQALGQGPQFIFQYYEEEERQRGNFPDRFSGHQFPNYSSELNVNALLLGDSALYLCASSLIYSEAFFGQGTRLTVV.

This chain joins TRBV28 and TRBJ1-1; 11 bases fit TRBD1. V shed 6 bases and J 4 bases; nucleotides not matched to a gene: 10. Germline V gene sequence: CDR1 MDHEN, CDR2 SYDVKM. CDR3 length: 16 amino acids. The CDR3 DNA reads TGTGCCAGCAGCTCTCCGGGGGACAGGGGGGGCACTGAAGCTTTCTTT. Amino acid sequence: CASSSPGDRGGTEAFF.

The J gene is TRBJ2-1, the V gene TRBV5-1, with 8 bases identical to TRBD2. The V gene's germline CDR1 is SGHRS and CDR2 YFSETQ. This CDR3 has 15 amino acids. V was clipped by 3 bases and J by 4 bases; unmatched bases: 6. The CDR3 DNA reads TGCGCCAGCAGCTGGGATAGCGGGATATACAATGAGCAGTTCTTC. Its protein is CASSWDSGIYNEQFF.

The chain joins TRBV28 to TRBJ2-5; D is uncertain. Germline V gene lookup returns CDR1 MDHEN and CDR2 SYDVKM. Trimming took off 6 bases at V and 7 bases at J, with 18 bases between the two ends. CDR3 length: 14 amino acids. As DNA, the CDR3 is TGTGCCAGCAGCTCCAGCAGCACCCTGGGGACCCAGTACTTC. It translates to CASSSSSTLGTQYF.

The CDR3 nucleotides are TGTGCCAGCAGCCGAGGGATGAACACTGAAGCTTTCTTT. The encoded protein is CASSRGMNTEAFF. The chain combines TRBV9 with TRBJ1-1; D is ambiguous. Per the germline V gene, CDR1 is SGDLS and CDR2 is YYNGEE. The ends were cut back, 4 bases at V and 0 bases at J, with 7 bases in the middle. The CDR3 has 13 amino acids.

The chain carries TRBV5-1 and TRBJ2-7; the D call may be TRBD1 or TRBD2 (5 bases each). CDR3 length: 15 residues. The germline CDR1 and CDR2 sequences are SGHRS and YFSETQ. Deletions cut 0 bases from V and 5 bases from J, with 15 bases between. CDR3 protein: CASSLAGLRGDEQYF. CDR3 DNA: TGCGCCAGCAGCTTGGCGGGGCTTCGGGGTGACGAGCAGTACTTC.

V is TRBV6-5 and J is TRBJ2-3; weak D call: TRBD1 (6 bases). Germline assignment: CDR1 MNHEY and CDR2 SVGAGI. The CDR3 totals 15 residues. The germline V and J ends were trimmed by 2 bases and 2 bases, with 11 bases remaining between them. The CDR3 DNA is TGTGCCAGCAGTTACAGGGGGTTACTCACAGATACGCAGTATTTT. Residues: CASSYRGLLTDTQYF.

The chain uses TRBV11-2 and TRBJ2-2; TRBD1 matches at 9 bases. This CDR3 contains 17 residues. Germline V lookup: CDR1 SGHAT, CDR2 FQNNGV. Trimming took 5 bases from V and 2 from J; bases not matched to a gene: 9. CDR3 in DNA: TGTGCCAGCAGCCCCCAAACGGGACAGGGAAACACCGGGGAGCTGTTTTTT. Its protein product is CASSPQTGQGNTGELFF.

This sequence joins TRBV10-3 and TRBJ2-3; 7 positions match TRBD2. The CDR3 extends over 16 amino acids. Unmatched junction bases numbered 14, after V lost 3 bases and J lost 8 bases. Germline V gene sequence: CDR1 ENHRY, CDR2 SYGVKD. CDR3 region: CAISDQRGPTLFTQYF. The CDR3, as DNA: TGTGCCATCAGTGATCAGCGGGGACCCACATTGTTTACGCAGTATTTT.

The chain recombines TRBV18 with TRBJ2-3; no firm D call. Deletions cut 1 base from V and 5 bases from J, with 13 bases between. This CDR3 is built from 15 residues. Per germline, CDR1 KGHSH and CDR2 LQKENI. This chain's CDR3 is CASSPLSAGGDTQYF. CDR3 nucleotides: TGTGCCAGCTCACCACTTAGTGCCGGTGGAGATACGCAGTATTTT.

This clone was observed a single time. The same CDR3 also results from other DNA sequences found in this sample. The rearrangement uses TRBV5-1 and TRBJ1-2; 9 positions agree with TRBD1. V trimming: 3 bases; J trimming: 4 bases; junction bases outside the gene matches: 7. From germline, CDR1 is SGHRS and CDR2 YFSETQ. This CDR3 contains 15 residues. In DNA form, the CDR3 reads TGCGCCAGCAGCTCCCTGGGACAGGGAGGCTATGGCTACACCTTC. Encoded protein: CASSSLGQGGYGYTF.

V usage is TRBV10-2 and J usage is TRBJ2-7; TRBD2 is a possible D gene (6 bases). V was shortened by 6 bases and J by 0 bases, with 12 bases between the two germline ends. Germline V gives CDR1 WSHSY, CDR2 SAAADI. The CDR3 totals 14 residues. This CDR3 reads CASRSGGTSYEQYF. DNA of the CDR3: TGCGCCAGCAGATCGGGCGGGACCTCCTACGAGCAGTACTTC.

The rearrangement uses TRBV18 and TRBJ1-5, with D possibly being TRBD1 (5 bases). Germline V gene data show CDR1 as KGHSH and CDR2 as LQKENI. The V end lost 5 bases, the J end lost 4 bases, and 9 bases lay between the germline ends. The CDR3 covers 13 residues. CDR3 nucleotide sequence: TGTGCCAGCTCAGCAGGGAAAAATCAGCCCCAGCATTTT. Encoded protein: CASSAGKNQPQHF. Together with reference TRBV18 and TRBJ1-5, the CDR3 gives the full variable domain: NAGVMQNPRHLVRRRGQEARLRCSPMKGHSHVYWYRQLPEEGLKFMVYLQKENIIDESGMPKERFSAEFPKEGPSILRIQQVVRGDSAAYFCASSAGKNQPQHFGDGTRLSIL.

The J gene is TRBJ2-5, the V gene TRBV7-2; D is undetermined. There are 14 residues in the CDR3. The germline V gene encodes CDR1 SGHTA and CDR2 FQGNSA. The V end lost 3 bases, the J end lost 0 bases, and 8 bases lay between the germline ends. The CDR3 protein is CASSFRMYQETQYF. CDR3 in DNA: TGTGCCAGCAGCTTCCGTATGTACCAAGAGACCCAGTACTTC.

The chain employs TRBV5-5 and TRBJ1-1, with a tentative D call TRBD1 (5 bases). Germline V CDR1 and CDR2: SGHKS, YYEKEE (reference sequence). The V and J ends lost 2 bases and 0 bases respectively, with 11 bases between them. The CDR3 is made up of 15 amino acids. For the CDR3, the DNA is TGTGCCAGCAGCTTCACGCAGGGCATGAACACTGAAGCTTTCTTT. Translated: CASSFTQGMNTEAFF.

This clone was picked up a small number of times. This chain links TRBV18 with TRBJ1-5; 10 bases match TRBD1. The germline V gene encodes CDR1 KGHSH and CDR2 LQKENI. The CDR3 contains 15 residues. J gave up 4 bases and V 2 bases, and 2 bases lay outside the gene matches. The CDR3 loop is CASSPTGQGNQPQHF. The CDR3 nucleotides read TGTGCCAGCTCACCAACGGGACAGGGGAATCAGCCCCAGCATTTT. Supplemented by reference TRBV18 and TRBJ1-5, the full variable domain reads NAGVMQNPRHLVRRRGQEARLRCSPMKGHSHVYWYRQLPEEGLKFMVYLQKENIIDESGMPKERFSAEFPKEGPSILRIQQVVRGDSAAYFCASSPTGQGNQPQHFGDGTRLSIL.

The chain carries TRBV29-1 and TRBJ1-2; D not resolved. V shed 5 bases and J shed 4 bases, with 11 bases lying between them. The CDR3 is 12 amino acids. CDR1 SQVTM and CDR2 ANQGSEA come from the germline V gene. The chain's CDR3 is CSVSSGSYGYTF. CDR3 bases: TGCAGCGTTAGCAGTGGAAGCTATGGCTACACCTTC.

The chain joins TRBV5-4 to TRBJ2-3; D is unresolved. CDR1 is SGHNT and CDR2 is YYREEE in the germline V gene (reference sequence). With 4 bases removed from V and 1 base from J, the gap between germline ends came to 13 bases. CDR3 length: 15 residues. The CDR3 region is CASSAKDGRTDTQYF. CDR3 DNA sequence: TGTGCCAGCAGCGCAAAGGACGGACGCACAGATACGCAGTATTTT.

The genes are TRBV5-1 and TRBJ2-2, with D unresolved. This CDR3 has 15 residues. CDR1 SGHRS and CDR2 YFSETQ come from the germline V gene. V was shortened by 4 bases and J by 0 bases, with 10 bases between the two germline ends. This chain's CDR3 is CASSPNPTNTGELFF. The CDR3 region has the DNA TGCGCCAGCAGCCCGAATCCTACGAACACCGGGGAGCTGTTTTTT.

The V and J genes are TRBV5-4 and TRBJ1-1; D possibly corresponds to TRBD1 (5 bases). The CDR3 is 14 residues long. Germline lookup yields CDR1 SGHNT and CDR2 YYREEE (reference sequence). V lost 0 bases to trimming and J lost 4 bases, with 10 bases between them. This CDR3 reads CASSLGGHVTEAFF. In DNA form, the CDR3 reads TGTGCCAGCAGCTTGGGAGGACACGTCACTGAAGCTTTCTTT.

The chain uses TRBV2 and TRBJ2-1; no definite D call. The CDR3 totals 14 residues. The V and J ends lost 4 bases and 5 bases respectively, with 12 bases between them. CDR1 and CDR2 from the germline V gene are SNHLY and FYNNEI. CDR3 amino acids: CASSVRGANNEQFF. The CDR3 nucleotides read TGTGCCAGCAGTGTCCGAGGAGCGAACAATGAGCAGTTCTTC.

The CDR3 DNA reads TGTGCCAGCAGCCGGGGACAGGGTCATTCACCCCTCCACTTT. Residues: CASSRGQGHSPLHF. The chain has TRBV7-9 and TRBJ1-6; 9 bases fit TRBD1. The trim removed 5 bases at V and 8 bases at J, leaving 4 bases unmatched. The CDR3 covers 14 residues. Looked up from germline, CDR1 is SEHNR and CDR2 is FQNEAQ (reference sequence).